This TCR beta chain was found in a study of technical replicates of blood from a few donors. TCRdb's table, derived via immunoSEQ multiplex PCR, lists solely in-frame clones and lacks some. The sample contains around 68,000 clones, about 97% of which appear only once. The CDR3 has 15 amino acids. Germline CDR1 and CDR2: SGHAT and FQNNGV. J lost 2 bases, V lost 1 base, and 0 bases had no gene match. The sample taken for sequencing was T cells isolated from PBMCs. This TCR was sampled from a human donor in good health. The rearrangement uses TRBV11-2 and TRBJ2-7; 12 bases agree with TRBD2. CDR3: CASSLGTSGAYEQYF. The CDR3 coding sequence is TGTGCCAGCAGCTTAGGGACTAGCGGGGCCTACGAGCAGTACTTC.